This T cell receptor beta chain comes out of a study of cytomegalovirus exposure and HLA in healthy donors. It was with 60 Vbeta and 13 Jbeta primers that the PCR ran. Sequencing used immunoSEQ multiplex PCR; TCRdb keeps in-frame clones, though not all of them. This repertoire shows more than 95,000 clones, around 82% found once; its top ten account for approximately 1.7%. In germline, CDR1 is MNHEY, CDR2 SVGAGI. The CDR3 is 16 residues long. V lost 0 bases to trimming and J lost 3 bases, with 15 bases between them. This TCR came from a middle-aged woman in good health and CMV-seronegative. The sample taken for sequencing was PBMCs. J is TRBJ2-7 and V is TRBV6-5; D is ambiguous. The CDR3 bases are TGTGCCAGCAGTTACTCGAGATCAATGCGCGGCTACGAGCAGTACTTC. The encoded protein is CASSYSRSMRGYEQYF.